Shown below are 32 T cell receptor beta chains from a single sample sequenced in a study of blood T cells in healthy people across ages. The use of a sample-barcoded 5' primer and a J-beta primer mix characterized a second PCR of about 7 to 12 cycles. TCRdb independently ran MiXCR on the 5' RACE reads; one entry per CDR3 protein. Of 600,000 to 850,000 distinct CDR3 sequences listed, roughly 44% were seen once; the top ten hold more than 20%. Sequencing was done on a sample of blood. The source is an older woman in good health.

This clonotype appeared once. The chain combines TRBV5-1 with TRBJ1-2; D perhaps matches TRBD1 (6 bases). Germline assignment: CDR1 SGHRS and CDR2 YFSETQ. Trimming left V 4 bases short and J 4 bases short, with 14 bases between. The CDR3 is made up of 14 amino acids. The CDR3 region is CASSQGGKTYGYTF. The DNA for the CDR3 is TGCGCCAGCAGCCAAGGGGGTAAAACCTATGGCTACACCTTC.

This clonotype occurred once. This chain joins TRBV2 and TRBJ1-1; 8 positions agree with TRBD1. Germline values: CDR1 SNHLY, CDR2 FYNNEI. Trimming at V came to 6 bases and at J to 1 base, leaving 10 bases not matched to a gene. The CDR3 sequence is 16 residues long. The CDR3 here is CASRRDSGQGNTEAFF. The CDR3 DNA reads as TGTGCCAGCAGAAGGGATTCCGGACAGGGGAACACTGAAGCTTTCTTT.

This clonotype was seen many times. This chain uses TRBV7-9 with TRBJ2-3; TRBD2 matches at 7 bases. The CDR3 extends over 15 amino acids. The J segment lost 3 bases and the V segment lost 7 bases, leaving 10 bases of the junction unmatched. Germline CDR1 and CDR2: SEHNR and FQNEAQ (reference sequence). DNA of the CDR3: TGTGCCAGCACCCTCGGCGGGGGTAGTACAGATACGCAGTATTTT. It specifies CASTLGGGSTDTQYF.

The chain carries TRBV7-2 and TRBJ2-5; D may correspond to TRBD1 or TRBD2 (5 bases each). The CDR3 totals 13 residues. Germline V gene sequence: CDR1 SGHTA, CDR2 FQGNSA. Trimming took off 5 bases at V and 7 bases at J, with 14 bases between the two ends. The CDR3 DNA is TGTGCCAGCAGCGCTGGGGGTCGAGGGACCCAGTACTTC. Protein sequence: CASSAGGRGTQYF.

The chain has TRBV12-3 or TRBV12-4 and TRBJ2-2; 8 nucleotides line up with TRBD2. J gave up 6 bases and V 5 bases, and 8 bases lay outside the gene matches. The CDR3 loop spans 15 amino acids. CDR3 amino acids: CASSTRTSKAGELFF. CDR3 coding DNA: TGTGCCAGCAGTACCAGGACTAGCAAGGCCGGGGAGCTGTTTTTT.

This clonotype came up a few times. The chain couples TRBV20-1 to TRBJ2-5, with TRBD2 matching 7 bases. CDR1 is DFQATT, CDR2 SNEGSKA, per germline (reference sequence). This CDR3 is 14 amino acids long. V lost 4 bases, J lost 5 bases, and 10 bases stayed unmatched. CDR3 in amino acids: CSANRGGRSETQYF. The CDR3 region has the DNA TGCAGTGCTAACCGCGGGGGACGATCGGAGACCCAGTACTTC.

This clonotype was counted only a few times. The gene calls are TRBV7-9 and TRBJ2-5; the match to TRBD1 covers 7 bases. The ends lost 5 bases at V and 2 bases at J; junction bases unmatched: 8. Germline V gene sequence: CDR1 SEHNR, CDR2 FQNEAQ (reference sequence). The CDR3 sequence is 15 residues long. Here the CDR3 reads CASSLRQGIQETQYF. DNA for the CDR3: TGTGCCAGCAGCCTCCGACAGGGCATACAAGAGACCCAGTACTTC. Looking up the rest from reference TRBV7-9 and TRBJ2-5 gives the full variable domain: DTGVSQNPRHKITKRGQNVTFRCDPISEHNRLYWYRQTLGQGPEFLTYFQNEAQLEKSRLLSDRFSAERPKGSFSTLEIQRTEQGDSAMYLCASSLRQGIQETQYFGPGTRLLVL.

CDR3 loop: CASSFPTGTGDHEQYF. The CDR3 DNA is TGTGCCAGCAGTTTCCCAACCGGGACAGGGGACCATGAGCAGTACTTC. The chain joins TRBV12-3 or TRBV12-4 to TRBJ2-7, with TRBD1 identical over 10 bases. Trimming removed 3 bases from V and 7 bases from J; junction bases left unmatched: 12. The length of the CDR3 is 16 residues.

V and J are TRBV28 and TRBJ2-7; the match to TRBD1 covers 7 bases. The CDR3 consists of 15 residues. Germline V gene lookup returns CDR1 MDHEN and CDR2 SYDVKM. Unmatched junction bases numbered 7, after V lost 2 bases and J lost 3 bases. The CDR3 is CASSLPRPGGYEQYF. CDR3 nucleotides: TGTGCCAGCAGTTTACCCCGGCCAGGGGGCTACGAGCAGTACTTC.

The CDR3 DNA reads TGTGCCATCCAACAGGGCTCAGGGGCCAACGTCCTGACTTTC. This encodes CAIQQGSGANVLTF. The J gene is TRBJ2-6, the V gene TRBV24-1; D is possibly TRBD1 (6 bases). The germline V gene encodes CDR1 KGHDR and CDR2 SFDVKD. The CDR3 consists of 14 residues. With 11 bases removed from V and 4 bases from J, the gap between germline ends came to 14 bases.

This clonotype was detected a few times. V is TRBV25-1 and J is TRBJ2-3; a weak D match, TRBD2 (6 bases). The CDR3 contains 15 residues. In germline, CDR1 is MGHDK, CDR2 SYGVNS. The germline V and J ends were trimmed by 7 bases and 4 bases, with 18 bases remaining between them. The DNA of the CDR3 is TGTGCCAGCACCAAACTCCCCGGGGGTCCAGATACGCAGTATTTT. It encodes CASTKLPGGPDTQYF.

The chain links TRBV2 to TRBJ2-4; 13 nucleotides line up with TRBD2. The end of the DNA fits TRBJ2-7 better, so the J call may be wrong. CDR3 length: 12 amino acids. Germline values: CDR1 SNHLY, CDR2 FYNNEI. This CDR3 reads CGEGTSGNEQYF. The CDR3 DNA is TGTGGAGAAGGGACTAGCGGGAACGAGCAGTACTTC.

This clonotype was found a few times. The rearrangement joins TRBV7-2 to TRBJ1-4; no reliable D call. The CDR3 totals 14 residues. Per germline, CDR1 SGHTA and CDR2 FQGNSA. Deletions cut 1 base from V and 7 bases from J, with 10 bases between. CDR3 in DNA: TGTGCCAGCAGCTTAGAAGCCCGGATTGAAAAACTGTTTTTT. Amino acids: CASSLEARIEKLFF.

The chain couples TRBV12-3 or TRBV12-4 to TRBJ1-5; D not resolved. The CDR3 has 16 residues. V was pared by 2 bases and J by 0 bases, with 11 bases between. CDR3 sequence (DNA): TGTGCCAGCAGTTTATCGGGCGGCTATAGCAATCAGCCCCAGCATTTT. Encoded protein: CASSLSGGYSNQPQHF.

The chain couples TRBV19 to TRBJ1-1; TRBD1 matches at 8 bases. This CDR3 contains 12 residues. Trimming removed 3 bases from V and 8 bases from J; junction bases left unmatched: 2. Germline CDR1 is LNHDA and CDR2 is SQIVND (reference sequence). The CDR3 spells CASSIGQGEAFF. The CDR3 nucleotides read TGTGCCAGTAGTATCGGACAGGGAGAAGCTTTCTTT.

As to this clonotype: A much larger clone lies one base from this, so it may be a read error. The chain links TRBV29-1 to TRBJ1-4; D perhaps matches TRBD1 (5 bases). Per the germline V gene, CDR1 is SQVTM and CDR2 is ANQGSEA. The CDR3 consists of 13 residues. Trimming took 7 bases from V and 8 from J, leaving 17 bases between them. CDR3 sequence: CSAVYRSEEKLFF. Here the CDR3 DNA reads TGCAGCGCTGTATACAGGTCGGAGGAAAAACTGTTTTTT.

Written as DNA, the CDR3 is TGTGCCAGCAGTTTAGCGAGGGGACCCCACCTTGGGGAGCAGTTCTTC. Protein: CASSLARGPHLGEQFF. This rearrangement joins TRBV12-3 or TRBV12-4 to TRBJ2-1; D assignment may be TRBD1 or TRBD2 (5 bases each). The CDR3 spans 16 residues. Trimming removed 0 bases at V and 10 bases at J, with 19 bases between.

This clonotype was counted between two and nine times. The chain joins TRBV7-9 to TRBJ2-1; 9 nucleotides match TRBD2. Germline CDR1 is SEHNR and CDR2 is FQNEAQ (reference sequence). V lost 6 bases to trimming and J lost 3 bases; unmatched junction nucleotides: 6. The CDR3 spans 15 residues. The CDR3 is CASSPSTSGYNEQFF. As DNA, the CDR3 is TGTGCCAGCAGTCCCTCGACTAGCGGCTACAATGAGCAGTTCTTC.

This clonotype was found many times. The chain recombines TRBV4-2 with TRBJ2-7, with 8 bases lining up with TRBD1. V trimming: 3 bases; J trimming: 2 bases; junction bases outside the gene matches: 3. The CDR3 sequence is 14 residues long. The V gene's germline CDR1 is LGHNA and CDR2 YNFKEQ. CDR3 in amino acids: CASSQDRDPYEQYF. The CDR3 DNA reads TGTGCCAGCAGCCAGGACAGGGACCCCTACGAGCAGTACTTC.

V is TRBV6-5 and J is TRBJ2-2; 7 bases are shared with TRBD2. The CDR3 sequence is 18 residues long. V was pared by 0 bases and J by 4 bases, with 11 bases of the junction left unmatched. Germline assignment: CDR1 MNHEY and CDR2 SVGAGI. CDR3 amino acids: CASSYSVAGPGGTGELFF. The CDR3 DNA sequence: TGTGCCAGCAGTTACTCGGTAGCGGGCCCAGGAGGCACCGGGGAGCTGTTTTTT.

The chain employs TRBV18 and TRBJ2-3; D not resolved. CDR1 and CDR2 from the germline V gene are KGHSH and LQKENI. This CDR3 contains 15 residues. The V end was cut by 6 bases, the J end by 4 bases, with 17 bases between. In DNA form, the CDR3 reads TGTGCCAGCTCGCCAAGGCTAGACTCGGCAGATACGCAGTATTTT. Amino acids: CASSPRLDSADTQYF.

The chain has TRBV9 and TRBJ2-3; 8 bases are a match to TRBD2. Trimming removed 3 bases from V and 2 bases from J; junction bases left unmatched: 8. This CDR3 has 16 residues. Germline V gene sequence: CDR1 SGDLS, CDR2 YYNGEE. Here the CDR3 reads CASSAPGAGVTDTQYF. The CDR3 DNA reads as TGTGCCAGCAGCGCTCCGGGAGCGGGAGTCACAGATACGCAGTATTTT.

This clonotype was recorded a few times. The chain recombines TRBV20-1 with TRBJ2-7, with unresolved D. The V end was cut by 6 bases, the J end by 0 bases, with 15 bases between. Per the germline V gene, CDR1 is DFQATT and CDR2 is SNEGSKA (reference sequence). This CDR3 region has 14 residues. CDR3 DNA: TGCAGTGCCACTGGGTGGCTATCCTCCTACGAGCAGTACTTC. This translates into CSATGWLSSYEQYF.

J is TRBJ2-7 and V is TRBV20-1; possible D gene TRBD1, 5 bases. Trimming removed 5 bases from V and 2 bases from J, with 13 bases in between. The CDR3 is 13 amino acids. Germline CDR1 is DFQATT and CDR2 is SNEGSKA (reference sequence). The CDR3 region has the DNA TGCAGTGCTGGACATGAAGGTGCCTACGAGCAGTACTTC. Its translation: CSAGHEGAYEQYF.

The V and J genes are TRBV4-3 and TRBJ1-6; 8 nucleotides match TRBD1. Germline CDR1 LGHNA, CDR2 YSLEER. J was trimmed by 7 bases and V by 1 base; bases with no gene match: 12. The CDR3 contains 18 residues. The CDR3 DNA reads as TGCGCCAGCAGCCAAGTACACGGCCAGGGGGCCAAAAATTCACCCCTCCACTTT. Protein sequence: CASSQVHGQGAKNSPLHF.

The chain uses TRBV7-9 and TRBJ2-7, with 11 bases that match TRBD2. The CDR3 has 17 amino acids. Germline-derived CDR1 and CDR2 are SEHNR and FQNEAQ (reference sequence). Unmatched junction bases numbered 10, after V lost 4 bases and J lost 2 bases. The CDR3 is CASSWDRLAGPPYEQYF. CDR3 DNA: TGTGCCAGCAGCTGGGATCGACTAGCGGGGCCCCCCTACGAGCAGTACTTC.

The genes are TRBV3-1 and TRBJ2-3; D ambiguous. CDR1 is LGHDT, CDR2 YNNKEL, per germline (reference sequence). The CDR3 totals 13 residues. V lost 2 bases to trimming and J lost 7 bases, with 10 bases between them. The CDR3 region has the DNA TGTGCCAGCAGCCAATTTCTGGCCTATACGCAGTATTTT. Translating it yields CASSQFLAYTQYF.

The chain joins TRBV20-1 to TRBJ2-7; unclear D gene. Germline assignment: CDR1 DFQATT and CDR2 SNEGSKA (reference sequence). The CDR3 is 15 amino acids. V was shortened by 7 bases and J by 0 bases, with 19 bases between the two germline ends. CDR3 in DNA: TGCAGTGTTTCCGGTACTAAGAAAGACTCCTACGAGCAGTACTTC. Translating it yields CSVSGTKKDSYEQYF.

This clonotype turned up a few times. This sequence joins TRBV12-3 or TRBV12-4 and TRBJ1-2; TRBD1 matches 8 bases. This CDR3 region has 13 residues. Unmatched junction bases numbered 4, after V lost 3 bases and J lost 7 bases. The CDR3 region is CASSLVGTGGYTF. The CDR3 DNA follows: TGTGCCAGCAGTTTGGTTGGGACAGGTGGCTACACCTTC.

As concerns this clonotype: A read error may explain this, as a much larger clone is one base away. No conserved phenylalanine or tryptophan ends this CDR3, so it is likely a read error. This sequence joins TRBV29-1 and TRBJ2-7; D is uncertain. The J call may be mistaken, given a closer DNA end match to TRBJ2-4. The CDR3 covers 13 residues. Germline V gene sequence: CDR1 SQVTM, CDR2 ANQGSEA. In DNA form, the CDR3 reads TGCAGCGGGACCGGGTACCCGATAAACATTCAGTACTAC. Translation gives CSGTGYPINIQYY.

This chain's CDR3 is CASSLRFGPYGYTF. CDR3 nucleotides: TGCGCCAGCAGTTTACGCTTTGGGCCATATGGCTACACCTTC. The chain uses TRBV5-1 and TRBJ1-2; no clear D gene. Germline V gene sequence: CDR1 SGHRS, CDR2 YFSETQ. Trimming stripped 5 bases from V and 5 bases from J, with 16 bases between. CDR3 length: 14 residues.

This clonotype was seen only a few times. The V gene is TRBV11-1, the J gene TRBJ2-1, with no clear D. Germline CDR1 SGHAT, CDR2 FQDESV (reference sequence). This CDR3 has 13 residues. Deletions cut 4 bases from V and 5 bases from J, with 9 bases between. Here the CDR3 DNA reads TGTGCCAGCAGCTCCCCAATACACAATGAGCAGTTCTTC. This gives the protein CASSSPIHNEQFF.